This T cell receptor beta chain was identified in a study of beta chain features in type 1 diabetes listed by TCRdb under 2018. A note on the overall study: Patients and healthy donors did not differ in mean age, gender distribution, total cell number or subset yield. Regulatory and stem cell-like memory subsets were isolated from only 8 patients and roughly eight healthy donors, whereas naive and central memory subsets came from all 30 or so donors. A total of over 95,000,000 sorted cells were examined across all samples, and RNA yield correlated strongly with the number of cells per subset. In the study, recently diagnosed type 1 diabetes patients and matched healthy donors were compared on the TCRB repertoires of their sorted circulating CD4+ T cell subsets.

The CDR3 spans 16 residues, from the cysteine through the phenylalanine. The CDR3 DNA has 48 bases and is translated from base 1. Based on the germline V gene (reference sequence), the CDR1 and CDR2 sequences are SEHNR and FQNEAQ. V is cut by 0 bases and J by 5 bases, and the space between the germline ends is 16 bases. Regarding this clone: Its antigen is not yet known. No base quality information exists; no much larger clone differs at one position.

The High Capacity cDNA Reverse Transcription Kit was used to reverse transcribe all of the isolated RNA, meaning that expressed TCRB transcripts were what got sequenced. Deep immunoSEQ sequencing was applied to naive, central memory and regulatory T cell samples, giving an average of around 3.8 million total reads per sample. Sorted cells were lysed in RLT buffer and RNA was extracted with DNase-treated RNeasy Micro or Mini kits, depending on cell number. To prevent cross-contamination, each cell subset was processed individually, whereas patient and healthy donor samples were processed jointly. TCRB sequences were amplified from cDNA with the immunoSEQ multiplex PCR, producing 87-bp fragments spanning the CDR3 region. Amplicons were sequenced on the Illumina HiSeq platform. As for how the authors treated the data: Synthetic template baselines were used to correct PCR bias computationally, reads within Hamming distance 2 were collapsed together, and singletons that could not be merged were discarded. By aligning reads against IMGT, V, D and J genes, CDR3 length, and insertions or deletions at six rearrangement sites were assigned. Within each subset, clonotype counts were normalized to the number of sorted cells before true diversity and Gini coefficients were calculated with the tcR R package. The overlap coefficient, calculated on TCRB nucleotide sequences, was used to quantify repertoire sharing. The source is immuneACCESS, and TCRdb retained only in-frame sequences with V and J called. Part of the clones is not carried over; for the studies checked, unresolved V genes explain less than half of this, and the remainder is unexplained. V, J and clone size reflect that table, while D and trimming were determined from the DNA. This sample has 300,000 to 450,000 clones in its table, and 9.6% of those were observed once. The top ten constitute roughly 0.6% of the sample.

What the authors observed across the whole study: PCR might favor shorter templates, but patient and control samples were amplified and corrected together, so any skew would affect both groups equally. Sequencing cDNA rather than genomic DNA could over-represent highly expressing activated cells, although activation and CD3 levels did not differ between groups. In all four CD4+ subsets, TCRB CDR3 length was moderately but significantly shorter in type 1 diabetes patients. At VDJ recombination sites, patients with type 1 diabetes made fewer insertions and deleted more nucleotides, a pattern implying thymic rearrangement abnormalities. Naive, central memory and regulatory TCRB repertoires appeared more similar among patients than among healthy donors. Because small numbers of individuals were included in the HLA sub-analyses, any influence of HLA type on TCRB rearrangement was left unresolved.

Each donor gave one peripheral blood draw, roughly 110 mL on average, collected into heparinised tubes. A BD FACSAria II and a panel including CD45RO, CCR7, CD25, CD127, CD95 and CD27 were used to sort naive, central memory, regulatory and stem cell-like memory CD4+ T cells. Purity was above 95% for every sorted population. Right away, PBMCs were isolated by Lymphoprep density gradient centrifugation and were stained directly, with no culture step. Samples were stained and sorted in pairs, with one healthy donor and one patient per experiment, so that batch effects were minimized. The chain links TRBV7-9 with TRBJ1-2; 6 matching bases give a weak D call of TRBD1. This sequence was found in a man aged 30 to 45 with type 1 diabetes. Sequencing was carried out using central memory CD4+ T cells from blood. Read as DNA, the sequence is TGTGCCAGCAGCTTAGCCGAGACAGGTCCCAAATATGGCTACACCTTC. It codes for CASSLAETGPKYGYTF.